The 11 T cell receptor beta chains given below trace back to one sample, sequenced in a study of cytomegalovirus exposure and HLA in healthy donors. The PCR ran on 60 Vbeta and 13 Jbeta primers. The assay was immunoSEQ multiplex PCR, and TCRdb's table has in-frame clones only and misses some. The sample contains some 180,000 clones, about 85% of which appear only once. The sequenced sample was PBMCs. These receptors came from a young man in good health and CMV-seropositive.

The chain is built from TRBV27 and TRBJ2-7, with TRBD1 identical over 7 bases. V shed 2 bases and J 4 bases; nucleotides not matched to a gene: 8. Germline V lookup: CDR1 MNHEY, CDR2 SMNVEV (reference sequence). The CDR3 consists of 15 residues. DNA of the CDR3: TGTGCCAGCAGTTTAAGCTCGACAGGGAAATACGAGCAGTACGTC. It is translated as CASSLSSTGKYEQYV.

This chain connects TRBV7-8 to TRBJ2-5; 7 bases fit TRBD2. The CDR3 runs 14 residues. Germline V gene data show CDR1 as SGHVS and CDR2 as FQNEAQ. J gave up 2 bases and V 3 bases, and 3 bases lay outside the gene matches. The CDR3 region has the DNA TGTGCCAGCAGCTTGCTAGCGGCTCAAGAGACCCAGTACTTC. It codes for CASSLLAAQETQYF.

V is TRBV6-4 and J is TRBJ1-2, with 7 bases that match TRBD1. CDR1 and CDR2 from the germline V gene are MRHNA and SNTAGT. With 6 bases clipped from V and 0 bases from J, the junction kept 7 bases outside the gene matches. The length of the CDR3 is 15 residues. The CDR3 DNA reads TGTGCCAGCAGGAACCGGACAGGAGCTAACTATGGCTACACCTTC. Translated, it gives CASRNRTGANYGYTF.

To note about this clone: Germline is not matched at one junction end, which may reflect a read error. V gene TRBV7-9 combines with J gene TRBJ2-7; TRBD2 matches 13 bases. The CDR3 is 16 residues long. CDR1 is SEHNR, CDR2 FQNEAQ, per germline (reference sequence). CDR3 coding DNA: TGTTCCAGCAGCGGAAGACTAGCGGGAGGCTCCTACGAGCAGTACTTC. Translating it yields CSSSGRLAGGSYEQYF.

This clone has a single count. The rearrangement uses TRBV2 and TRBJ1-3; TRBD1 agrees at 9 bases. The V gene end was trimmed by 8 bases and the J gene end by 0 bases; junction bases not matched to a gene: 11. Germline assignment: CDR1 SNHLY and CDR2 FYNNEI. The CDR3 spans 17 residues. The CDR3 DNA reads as TGTGCCAGCCATCGGACAGGGGAAACCTTCTCTGGAAACACCATATATTTT. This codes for CASHRTGETFSGNTIYF.

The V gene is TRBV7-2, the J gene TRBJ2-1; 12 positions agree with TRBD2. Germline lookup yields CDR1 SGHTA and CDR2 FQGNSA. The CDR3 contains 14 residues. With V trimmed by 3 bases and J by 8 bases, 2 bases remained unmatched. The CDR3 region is CASSLTSGSYEQFF. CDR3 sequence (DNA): TGTGCCAGCAGCTTGACTAGCGGGAGCTATGAGCAGTTCTTC.

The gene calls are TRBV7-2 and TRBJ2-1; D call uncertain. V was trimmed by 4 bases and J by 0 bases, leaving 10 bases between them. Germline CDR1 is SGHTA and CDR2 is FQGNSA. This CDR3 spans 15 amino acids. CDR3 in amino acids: CASSSTGSSYNEQFF. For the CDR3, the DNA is TGTGCCAGCAGCTCTACGGGTTCCTCCTACAATGAGCAGTTCTTC.

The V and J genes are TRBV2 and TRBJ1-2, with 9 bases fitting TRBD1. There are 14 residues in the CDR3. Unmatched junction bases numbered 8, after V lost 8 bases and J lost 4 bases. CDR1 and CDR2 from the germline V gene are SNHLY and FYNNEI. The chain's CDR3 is CASGPGQGGYGYTF. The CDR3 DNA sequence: TGTGCCAGCGGCCCGGGACAGGGCGGCTATGGCTACACCTTC.

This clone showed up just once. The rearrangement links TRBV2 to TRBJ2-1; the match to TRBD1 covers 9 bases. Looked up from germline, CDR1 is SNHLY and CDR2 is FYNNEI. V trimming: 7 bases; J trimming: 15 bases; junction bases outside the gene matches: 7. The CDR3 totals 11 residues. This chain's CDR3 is CASKMTGGLFF. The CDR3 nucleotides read TGTGCCAGCAAAATGACAGGGGGTCTGTTCTTC.

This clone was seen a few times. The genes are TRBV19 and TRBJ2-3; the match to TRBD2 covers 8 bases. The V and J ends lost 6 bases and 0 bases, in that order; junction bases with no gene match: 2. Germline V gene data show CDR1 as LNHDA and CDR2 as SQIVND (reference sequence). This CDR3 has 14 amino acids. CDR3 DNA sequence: TGTGCCAGTAGGGCTAGCGGGAGCACAGATACGCAGTATTTT. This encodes CASRASGSTDTQYF.

The CDR3 reads CASSEGLYEQYV. As DNA, the CDR3 is TGTGCCAGCAGTGAGGGACTCTACGAGCAGTACGTC. This chain uses TRBV2 with TRBJ2-7; maybe TRBD2 (6 bases). The CDR3 sequence is 12 residues long. Trimming removed 3 bases from V and 3 bases from J, with 6 bases in between. Germline CDR1 and CDR2: SNHLY and FYNNEI.